A single sample gave rise to the 13 T cell receptor beta chains below, sequenced in a study of metastatic and nonmetastatic thyroid tumors. MiXCR was used by TCRdb to re-call the PCR reads. The data contain tens of thousands of clones, about 29% of them singletons. No treatment had been given to any patient before thyroid surgery. Sequences were obtained from blood. The receptors come from a male donor with papillary thyroid cancer or a benign thyroid nodule (not recorded which). Some clones in this sample may be carry-over from other donors' samples.

This rearrangement joins TRBV6-7 to TRBJ2-2; D ambiguous. TRBV6-7 belongs to the ORF category, with a function that is uncertain. Trimming took 1 base from V and 4 from J, leaving 4 bases between them. This CDR3 has 13 residues. For the CDR3, the DNA is TGTGCCAGCAGTTACTTCTGCACCGGGGAGCTGTTTTTT. This encodes CASSYFCTGELFF.

By proportion, this clone is medium-sized (0.01 to 0.1%). The gene calls are TRBV20-1 and TRBJ2-7, with TRBD1 as a possible D gene (5 bases). Germline V gives CDR1 DFQATT, CDR2 SNEGSKA (reference sequence). The CDR3 contains 15 residues. V was shortened by 3 bases and J by 3 bases, with 18 bases between the two germline ends. The CDR3 DNA follows: TGCAGTGCTAGGTTATTGGGCAGGGATGACTACGAGCAGTACTTC. It codes for CSARLLGRDDYEQYF.

This chain joins TRBV7-9 and TRBJ2-4, with 8 bases lining up with TRBD1. V shed 2 bases, J shed 2 bases, and the junction held 5 bases outside the gene matches. CDR1 and CDR2 (germline): SEHNR, FQNEAQ (reference sequence). There are 16 residues in the CDR3. CDR3 sequence (DNA): TGTGCCAGCAGCTTAATGCAGGGGGCGACCAAAAACATTCAGTACTTC. This encodes CASSLMQGATKNIQYF.

The table lists this clone with a few counts. CDR3 sequence reads: CASTAGGGGSYEQYF. The DNA for the CDR3 is TGTGCCAGCACAGCTGGGGGGGGCGGGAGTTACGAGCAGTACTTC. The rearrangement links TRBV7-2 to TRBJ2-7, with D possibly being TRBD2 (7 bases). V lost 7 bases, J lost 4 bases, and 20 bases lay in between. The germline CDR1 and CDR2 sequences are SGHTA and FQGNSA. The CDR3 has 15 amino acids.

DNA of the CDR3: TGTGCCAGCACCGATTGGAACACTGAAGCTTTCTTT. Protein product: CASTDWNTEAFF. The V call is TRBV12-3 or TRBV12-4, the J call TRBJ1-1; no clear D. Trimming cost V 7 bases and J 1 base, with 7 bases left between them. The CDR3 is made up of 12 amino acids.

The table lists this clone with many counts. The chain recombines TRBV7-9 with TRBJ2-7; D remains ambiguous. Trimming removed 5 bases at V and 7 bases at J, with 15 bases between. CDR1 and CDR2 from the germline V gene are SEHNR and FQNEAQ (reference sequence). This CDR3 is built from 13 residues. DNA for the CDR3: TGTGCCAGCAGCAAGGACCCGTCTCAGGAGCAGTACTTC. Its translation: CASSKDPSQEQYF.

Here the CDR3 DNA reads TGCAGTGCTAGAGATCAAACTGGCGGCCACTCCTACGAGCAGTACTTC. Amino acid sequence: CSARDQTGGHSYEQYF. The chain carries TRBV20-1 and TRBJ2-7; D remains unclear. Deletions cut 0 bases from V and 0 bases from J, with 15 bases between. The CDR3 has 16 amino acids. Germline V gene data show CDR1 as DFQATT and CDR2 as SNEGSKA (reference sequence).

V gene TRBV18 combines with J gene TRBJ2-7; 14 bases match TRBD2. With V trimmed by 6 bases and J by 4 bases, 8 bases remained unmatched. The CDR3 totals 16 residues. The germline CDR1 and CDR2 sequences are KGHSH and LQKENI. In DNA form, the CDR3 reads TGTGCCAGCTCCGGGACTAGCGGGAGAAGGAGGTACGAGCAGTACTTC. It is translated as CASSGTSGRRRYEQYF.

This sequence joins TRBV7-8 and TRBJ1-1; D not resolved. Trimming removed 1 base from V and 1 base from J, with 10 bases in between. The CDR3 is made up of 15 amino acids. Per germline, CDR1 SGHVS and CDR2 FQNEAQ. In nucleotides, the CDR3 is TGTGCCAGCAGCTTAGTAACGGACTGGAACACTGAAGCTTTCTTT. Translating gives CASSLVTDWNTEAFF. The variable domain in full, with the rest retrieved from reference TRBV7-8 and TRBJ1-1, is GAGVSQSPRYKVAKRGQDVALRCDPISGHVSLFWYQQALGQGPEFLTYFQNEAQLDKSGLPSDRFFAERPEGSVSTLKIQRTQQEDSAVYLCASSLVTDWNTEAFFGQGTRLTVV.

The V gene is TRBV25-1, the J gene TRBJ1-6; TRBD1 aligns across 8 bases. Germline V gives CDR1 MGHDK, CDR2 SYGVNS. This CDR3 has 16 residues. V shed 5 bases and J 3 bases; nucleotides not matched to a gene: 6. The CDR3 spells CASSPTGTGYNSPLHF. CDR3 nucleotide sequence: TGTGCCAGCAGTCCCACAGGGACAGGCTATAATTCACCCCTCCACTTT.

V gene TRBV14 combines with J gene TRBJ1-2; D may be TRBD1 (5 bases). The CDR3 loop spans 16 amino acids. Trimming removed 0 bases from V and 1 base from J, with 12 bases in between. Germline loops: CDR1 SGHDN, CDR2 FVKESK. CDR3 in DNA: TGTGCCAGCAGCCAAGATCACGGGAGGGGTAACTATGGCTACACCTTC. It is translated as CASSQDHGRGNYGYTF.

The genes are TRBV7-3 and TRBJ2-7; TRBD1 might be the D (6 bases). This CDR3 region has 15 residues. V was cut by 2 bases and J by 1 base, with 12 bases left in between. Germline V gene lookup returns CDR1 SGHTA and CDR2 FQGTGA. The CDR3 DNA is TGTGCCAGCAGCTTAGGGACATCAGGTTCCTACGAGCAGTACTTC. It yields the protein CASSLGTSGSYEQYF. Full variable domain (remainder filled in from reference TRBV7-3 and TRBJ2-7): GAGVSQTPSNKVTEKGKYVELRCDPISGHTALYWYRQSLGQGPEFLIYFQGTGAADDSGLPNDRFFAVRPEGSVSTLKIQRTERGDSAVYLCASSLGTSGSYEQYFGPGTRLTVT.

This clone was detected a few times. The chain employs TRBV28 and TRBJ2-5; D unresolved. V was trimmed by 2 bases and J by 5 bases, leaving 6 bases between them. The germline CDR1 and CDR2 sequences are MDHEN and SYDVKM. The CDR3 runs 12 residues. The CDR3, as DNA: TGTGCCAGCAGTTTAGGCGTTGAGACCCAGTACTTC. Its translation is CASSLGVETQYF.